These T cell receptor beta chains were read from a single sample in a study of T cell responses to AZD1222 COVID-19 vaccine. Libraries were prepared by immunoSEQ multiplex PCR; TCRdb keeps only in-frame clonotypes and omits some of them. Among 100,000 to 150,000 clones, roughly nine tenths were seen once, and the ten largest hold 6.5% to 8.5%. The input for sequencing was peripheral blood, taken on day 0 of AZD1222 vaccination. The receptors were gathered from an adult in good health. Each CDR3 is given with its conserved first and last residue. A D gene is named only where the DNA matches it firmly. The size of a clone is reported for some rows only, either as once, few or many, or as a class for expanded clones.

v_gene,abundance,d_gene,j_gene,CDR3aa,CDR3nt
TRBV11-2,.,.,TRBJ2-3,CASIPTPGLASVDTQYF,TGTGCCAGCATCCCTACTCCCGGGCTAGCGTCTGTAGATACGCAGTATTTT
TRBV27,.,.,TRBJ2-1,CASSLGYNEQFF,TGTGCCAGCAGTTTAGGTTACAATGAGCAGTTCTTC
TRBV5-4,.,TRBD2,TRBJ2-3,CASSHPRLAGTDTQYF,TGTGCCAGCAGCCACCCTAGACTAGCGGGCACAGATACGCAGTATTTT
TRBV24-1,.,.,TRBJ2-3,CATSDWGFSTDTQYF,TGTGCCACCAGTGATTGGGGGTTTAGCACAGATACGCAGTATTTT
TRBV6-2/TRBV6-3,.,.,TRBJ1-1,CASSLTAGTGRAFF,TGTGCCAGCAGCCTTACTGCAGGAACCGGCAGAGCTTTCTTT
TRBV6-2/TRBV6-3,.,.,TRBJ2-1,CASSYRQALYNEQFF,TGTGCCAGCAGTTACCGACAGGCTCTATACAATGAGCAGTTCTTC
TRBV6-4,.,.,TRBJ1-6,CASSDGLGYNSPLHF,TGTGCCAGCAGTGACGGATTGGGTTATAATTCACCCCTCCACTTT
TRBV19,.,.,TRBJ1-1,CASRAHQNTEAFF,TGTGCCAGTAGGGCCCACCAGAACACTGAAGCTTTCTTT
TRBV24-1,.,.,TRBJ1-6,CATSAIGTYSPLHF,TGTGCCACCAGTGCTATAGGGACCTATTCACCCCTCCACTTT
TRBV19,.,.,TRBJ2-1,CASSSTEVRYNEQFF,TGTGCCAGTAGTTCGACAGAAGTTCGCTACAATGAGCAGTTCTTC
TRBV4-2,.,.,TRBJ1-6,CASSQEHPASPLHF,TGTGCCAGCAGCCAAGAGCACCCCGCTTCACCCCTCCACTTT
TRBV6-5,.,.,TRBJ1-5,CASIRDPNSPQHF,TGTGCCAGCATTAGGGACCCTAATTCCCCCCAGCATTTT
TRBV7-9,.,.,TRBJ2-5,CASSPVGTQGQETQYF,TGTGCCAGCAGCCCGGTGGGCACTCAGGGGCAAGAGACCCAGTACTTC
TRBV28,.,.,TRBJ1-5,CASSLEPLNQPQHF,TGTGCCAGCAGTTTGGAACCGTTAAATCAGCCCCAGCATTTT
TRBV5-4,.,.,TRBJ1-2,CASSPGTEIYGYTF,TGTGCCAGCAGCCCGGGGACGGAAATCTATGGCTACACCTTC
TRBV4-1,.,TRBD2,TRBJ2-3,CASSQVLAGGTDTQYF,TGCGCCAGCAGCCAGGTACTAGCGGGGGGCACAGATACGCAGTATTTT
TRBV5-4,.,.,TRBJ1-1,CASSWGGGRNTEAFF,TGTGCCAGCAGCTGGGGTGGGGGGCGGAACACTGAAGCTTTCTTT
TRBV15,.,.,TRBJ2-2,CATSPADTGELFF,TGTGCCACCAGCCCTGCGGACACCGGGGAGCTGTTTTTT
TRBV4-2,.,.,TRBJ2-1,CASSQVVSWEQFF,TGTGCCAGCAGCCAAGTCGTTTCCTGGGAGCAGTTCTTC
TRBV5-1,once,.,TRBJ1-2,CASSLGQEPNYGYTF,TGCGCCAGCAGCTTGGGACAGGAACCTAACTATGGCTACACCTTC
TRBV7-2,.,TRBD1,TRBJ1-5,CASSGGTGVSRGNQPQHF,TGTGCCAGCAGTGGGGGGACAGGGGTATCTCGTGGCAATCAGCCCCAGCATTTT
TRBV21-1,few,.,TRBJ2-2,CASTYDRGRFTGELFF,TGTGCCAGCACCTACGACAGGGGGCGTTTTACCGGGGAGCTGTTTTTT
TRBV27,.,TRBD2,TRBJ2-7,CASRAFGGGSYEQYF,TGTGCCAGCAGAGCGTTTGGGGGGGGATCCTACGAGCAGTACTTC
TRBV10-3,.,.,TRBJ2-2,CAISDREAGELFF,TGTGCCATCAGTGACAGGGAGGCCGGGGAGCTGTTTTTT
TRBV5-1,once,TRBD1,TRBJ2-2,CASSSGQEGAGELFF,TGCGCCAGCAGCTCGGGACAGGAGGGGGCCGGGGAGCTGTTTTTT
TRBV28,.,.,TRBJ1-1,CASSFLGTEAFF,TGTGCCAGCAGTTTTTTGGGGACTGAAGCTTTCTTT
TRBV6-1,.,TRBD2,TRBJ2-3,CASSEGLANTDTQYF,TGTGCCAGCAGTGAAGGACTAGCGAACACAGATACGCAGTATTTT
TRBV12-3/TRBV12-4,.,.,TRBJ1-6,CASTLTRNSPLHF,TGTGCCAGCACCCTAACGAGGAATTCACCCCTCCACTTT
TRBV6-2/TRBV6-3,once,.,TRBJ1-2,CASSYSGRYYGYTF,TGTGCCAGCAGTTACTCTGGTAGATACTATGGCTACACCTTC
TRBV6-5,.,.,TRBJ2-5,CASRATDQETQYF,TGTGCCAGCAGGGCGACTGACCAAGAGACCCAGTACTTC
TRBV28,.,.,TRBJ1-1,CASILRGTEAFF,TGTGCCAGCATCCTTAGGGGGACGGAAGCTTTCTTT
TRBV2,.,.,TRBJ1-6,CASRREGVGSPLHF,TGTGCCAGCAGAAGGGAGGGAGTCGGATCACCCCTCCACTTT
TRBV5-1,.,TRBD1,TRBJ1-1,CASSWGQGILNTEAFF,TGCGCCAGCAGCTGGGGACAGGGTATTCTGAACACTGAAGCTTTCTTT
TRBV19,.,TRBD1,TRBJ1-4,CASSTSTGVVNEKLFF,TGTGCCAGTAGTACCTCGACAGGGGTAGTAAACGAAAAACTGTTTTTT
TRBV7-9,.,.,TRBJ1-4,CASTRGRSNEKLFF,TGTGCCAGCACCAGGGGACGGAGTAATGAAAAACTGTTTTTT
TRBV6-2/TRBV6-3,.,TRBD1,TRBJ2-1,CASSYGPDRAHEQFF,TGTGCCAGCAGTTACGGGCCGGACAGGGCCCATGAGCAGTTCTTC
TRBV5-4,.,.,TRBJ1-5,CASSLGRGFSNQPQHF,TGTGCCAGCAGCTTGGGCAGGGGATTTAGCAATCAGCCCCAGCATTTT
TRBV4-3,.,TRBD1,TRBJ1-2,CASSYLTGGIGGYTF,TGCGCCAGCAGCTATCTGACAGGGGGCATAGGTGGCTACACCTTC
TRBV5-1,.,TRBD1,TRBJ1-4,CASSFTGETNEKLFF,TGCGCCAGCAGCTTCACAGGGGAAACTAATGAAAAACTGTTTTTT
TRBV28,.,.,TRBJ1-1,CASNTGREGTEAFF,TGTGCCAGCAACACGGGTAGGGAGGGGACTGAAGCTTTCTTT
TRBV5-4,.,.,TRBJ2-7,CASSVDSSSYEQYF,TGTGCCAGCAGCGTGGACAGTAGCTCCTACGAGCAGTACTTC
TRBV19,.,.,TRBJ1-1,CASSIQGPYEAFF,TGTGCCAGTAGTATACAGGGGCCTTATGAAGCTTTCTTT
TRBV19,.,.,TRBJ1-2,CASSPTTGLLYGYTF,TGTGCCAGTAGCCCCACGACAGGATTATTATATGGCTACACCTTC
TRBV29-1,once,.,TRBJ2-7,CSVAVRSSYEQYF,TGCAGCGTTGCTGTACGGAGCTCCTACGAGCAGTACTTC
TRBV3-1/TRBV3-2,.,.,TRBJ1-3,CASSQVPVSGNTIYF,TGTGCCAGCAGCCAAGTCCCAGTCTCTGGAAACACCATATATTTT
TRBV6-5,.,.,TRBJ1-2,CASSFTENYGYTF,TGTGCCAGCAGTTTTACAGAGAACTATGGCTACACCTTC
TRBV5-1,.,TRBD2,TRBJ2-3,CASSLPGLTPSTDTQYF,TGCGCCAGCAGCTTACCGGGACTAACCCCTAGCACAGATACGCAGTATTTT
TRBV7-2,.,.,TRBJ1-4,CASNRWEANEKLFF,TGTGCCAGCAACCGTTGGGAGGCTAATGAAAAACTGTTTTTT
TRBV28,.,.,TRBJ1-1,CASSLPVNTEAFF,TGTGCCAGCAGTTTACCCGTTAACACTGAAGCTTTCTTT
TRBV6-4,.,TRBD2,TRBJ2-7,CASSAFHVAGYRQYF,TGTGCCAGCAGTGCGTTTCATGTAGCGGGGTATCGGCAGTACTTC
TRBV3-1/TRBV3-2,.,TRBD1,TRBJ2-7,CASSQDQGVISKQYF,TGTGCCAGCAGCCAAGATCAGGGGGTCATCTCAAAGCAGTACTTC
TRBV9,.,.,TRBJ1-6,CASSRGDTYNSPLHF,TGTGCCAGCAGCCGAGGGGACACGTATAATTCACCCCTCCACTTT
TRBV19,.,TRBD2,TRBJ2-1,CASSPGLAGGRSYNEQFF,TGTGCCAGTAGCCCTGGACTAGCGGGGGGACGCTCCTACAATGAGCAGTTCTTC
TRBV5-1,.,TRBD1,TRBJ2-7,CASSGTGEAEQYF,TGCGCCAGCAGCGGGACAGGGGAGGCCGAGCAGTACTTC
TRBV10-2,.,TRBD1,TRBJ1-3,CASSRDSTSGNTIYF,TGCGCCAGCAGTCGGGACAGCACCTCTGGAAACACCATATATTTT
TRBV29-1,.,.,TRBJ1-2,CSVPRDQHGYTF,TGCAGCGTCCCCCGGGACCAGCATGGCTACACCTTC
TRBV9,.,TRBD1,TRBJ2-2,CASTGGTDTGELFF,TGTGCCAGCACAGGGGGAACAGACACCGGGGAGCTGTTTTTT